There are many counts of the clone carrying this T cell receptor beta chain. Its antigen is undetermined. The CDR3 has 13 amino acids. With V trimmed by 4 bases and J by 5 bases, 5 bases remained unmatched. Per the germline V gene, CDR1 is SGDLS and CDR2 is YYNGEE. The record originates from a study of identical twins' blood T cells. Study-level information: Some 50 million reads covered about 6 alpha-chain and about 6 beta-chain libraries.

Regarding the study as a whole: Environmental influences on twin similarity could not be excluded.

TCRdb re-called the 5' RACE reads with MiXCR, one entry per CDR3 protein. The sample contains 300,000 to 450,000 distinct CDR3 sequences, about 28% of which appear only once. V gene TRBV9 combines with J gene TRBJ1-1, with 7 bases fitting TRBD1. This clonotype was obtained from a woman aged 18-55 years in good health. The sample comprised PBMCs. CDR3 nucleotide sequence: TGTGCCAGCAGCCAGGGGGGGGCAACTGAAGCTTTCTTT. Protein: CASSQGGATEAFF. The entire variable domain, with the rest obtained from reference TRBV9 and TRBJ1-1, is as follows: DSGVTQTPKHLITATGQRVTLRCSPRSGDLSVYWYQQSLDQGLQFLIQYYNGEERAKGNILERFSAQQFPDLHSELNLSSLELGDSALYFCASSQGGATEAFFGQGTRLTVV.